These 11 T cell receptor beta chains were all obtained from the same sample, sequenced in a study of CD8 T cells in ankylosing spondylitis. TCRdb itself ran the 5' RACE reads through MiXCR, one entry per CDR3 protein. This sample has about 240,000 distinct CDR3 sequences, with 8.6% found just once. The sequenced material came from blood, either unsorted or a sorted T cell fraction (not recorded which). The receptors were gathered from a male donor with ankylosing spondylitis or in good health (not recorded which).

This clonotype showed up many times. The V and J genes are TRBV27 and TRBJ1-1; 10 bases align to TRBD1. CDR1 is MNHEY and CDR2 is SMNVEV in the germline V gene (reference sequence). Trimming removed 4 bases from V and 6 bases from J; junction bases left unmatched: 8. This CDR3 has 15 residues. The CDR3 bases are TGTGCCAGCAGTTCCAAGGGACAGGGGCGGGCTGAAGCTTTCTTT. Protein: CASSSKGQGRAEAFF.

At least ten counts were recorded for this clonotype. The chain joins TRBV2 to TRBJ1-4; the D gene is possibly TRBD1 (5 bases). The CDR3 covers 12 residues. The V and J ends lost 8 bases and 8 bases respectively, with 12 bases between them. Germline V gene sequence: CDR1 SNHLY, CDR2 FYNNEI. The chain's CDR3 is CASGGWGEKLFF. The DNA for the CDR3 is TGTGCCAGCGGGGGATGGGGGGAAAAACTGTTTTTT.

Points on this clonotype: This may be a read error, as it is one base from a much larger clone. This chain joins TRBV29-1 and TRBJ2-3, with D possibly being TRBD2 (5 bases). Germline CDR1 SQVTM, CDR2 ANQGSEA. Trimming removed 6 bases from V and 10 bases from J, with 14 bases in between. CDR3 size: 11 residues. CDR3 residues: CSVGSRDAQYF. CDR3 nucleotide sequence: TGCAGCGTGGGATCACGGGATGCGCAGTATTTT.

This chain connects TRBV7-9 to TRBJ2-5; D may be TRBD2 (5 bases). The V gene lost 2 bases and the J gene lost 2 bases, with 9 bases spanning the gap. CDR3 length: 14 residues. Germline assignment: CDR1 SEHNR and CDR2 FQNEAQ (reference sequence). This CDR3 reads CASSLSREQETQYF. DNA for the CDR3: TGTGCCAGCAGCTTATCGAGGGAGCAAGAGACCCAGTACTTC.

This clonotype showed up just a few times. The CDR3 loop is CASSPHGEGRVTEAFF. For the CDR3, the DNA is TGTGCCAGCAGTCCGCATGGGGAGGGGAGGGTCACTGAAGCTTTCTTT. The rearrangement joins TRBV6-1 to TRBJ1-1, with D possibly being TRBD1 (5 bases). CDR1 and CDR2 (germline): MNHNS, SASEGT. Trimming removed 5 bases at V and 4 bases at J, with 20 bases between. The CDR3 is 16 amino acids.

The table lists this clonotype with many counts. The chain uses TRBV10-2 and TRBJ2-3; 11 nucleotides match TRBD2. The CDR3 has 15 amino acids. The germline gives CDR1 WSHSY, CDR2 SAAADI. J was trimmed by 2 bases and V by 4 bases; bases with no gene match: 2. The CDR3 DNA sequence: TGCGCCAGCAGTGCTAGCGGGAGGTTCACAGATACGCAGTATTTT. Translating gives CASSASGRFTDTQYF.

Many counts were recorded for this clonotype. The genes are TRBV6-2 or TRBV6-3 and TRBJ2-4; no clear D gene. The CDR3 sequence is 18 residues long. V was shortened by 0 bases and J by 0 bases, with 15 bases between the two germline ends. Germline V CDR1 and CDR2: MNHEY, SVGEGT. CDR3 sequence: CASSYSKNKMEAKNIQYF. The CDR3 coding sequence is TGTGCCAGCAGTTACTCGAAGAATAAAATGGAAGCCAAAAACATTCAGTACTTC.

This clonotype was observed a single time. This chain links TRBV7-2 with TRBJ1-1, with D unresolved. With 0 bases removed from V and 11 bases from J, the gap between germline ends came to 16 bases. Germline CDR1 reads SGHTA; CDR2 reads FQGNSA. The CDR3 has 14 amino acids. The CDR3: CASSLAPTLPQAFF. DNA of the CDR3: TGTGCCAGCAGCTTAGCCCCCACATTACCGCAGGCTTTCTTT.

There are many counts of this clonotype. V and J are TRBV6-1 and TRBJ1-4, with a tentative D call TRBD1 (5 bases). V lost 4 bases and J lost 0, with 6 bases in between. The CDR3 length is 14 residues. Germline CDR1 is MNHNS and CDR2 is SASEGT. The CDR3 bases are TGTGCCAGCAGTGCAGGGTCAACTAATGAAAAACTGTTTTTT. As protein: CASSAGSTNEKLFF.

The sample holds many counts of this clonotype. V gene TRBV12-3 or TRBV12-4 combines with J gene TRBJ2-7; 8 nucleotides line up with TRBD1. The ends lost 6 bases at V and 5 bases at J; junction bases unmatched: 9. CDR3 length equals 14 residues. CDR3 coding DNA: TGTGCCAGCAGGGTACCGGGACAGGCTCACGAGCAGTACTTC. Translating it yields CASRVPGQAHEQYF.

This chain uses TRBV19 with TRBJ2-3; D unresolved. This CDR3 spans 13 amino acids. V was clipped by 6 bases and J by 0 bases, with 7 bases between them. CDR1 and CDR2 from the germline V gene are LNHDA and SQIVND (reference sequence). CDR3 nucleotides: TGTGCCAGTAGAGCCACTAGCACAGATACGCAGTATTTT. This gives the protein CASRATSTDTQYF. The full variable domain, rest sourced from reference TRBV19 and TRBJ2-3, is DGGITQSPKYLFRKEGQNVTLSCEQNLNHDAMYWYRQDPGQGLRLIYYSQIVNDFQKGDIAEGYSVSREKKESFPLTVTSAQKNPTAFYLCASRATSTDTQYFGPGTRLTVL.